This TCR beta chain was obtained from a study of molecular identifiers for immune sequencing clone quantification. Study-level information: Within a replicate experiment, RNA obtained from either approximately 20,000 or 98,000 naive CD8 cells was divided into five aliquots, and four of those aliquots were then sequenced.

CDR3 size: 16 residues. V was shortened by 0 bases and J by 5 bases, with 16 bases between the two germline ends. Germline loops: CDR1 LGHNA, CDR2 YSLEER. This clonotype was detected ten times or more. Via MiXCR, TCRdb re-called the PCR reads, giving one row per CDR3 protein. Of more than 95,000 distinct CDR3 sequences listed, roughly a quarter are singletons. Material: naive CD8+ T cells from blood, with Jurkat cell RNA spiked in. Subset indicated: FACS-sorted CD8+CD4-CCR7+CD45RA+ naive T cells. The receptor was isolated from a human donor in good health. Some libraries in this study had Jurkat cell RNA spiked in. The rearrangement links TRBV4-3 to TRBJ2-5, with a weak D call TRBD1 (6 bases). This CDR3 reads CASSQDRDKGLETQYF. The CDR3 region has the DNA TGCGCCAGCAGCCAAGACCGGGACAAAGGACTGGAGACCCAGTACTTC.